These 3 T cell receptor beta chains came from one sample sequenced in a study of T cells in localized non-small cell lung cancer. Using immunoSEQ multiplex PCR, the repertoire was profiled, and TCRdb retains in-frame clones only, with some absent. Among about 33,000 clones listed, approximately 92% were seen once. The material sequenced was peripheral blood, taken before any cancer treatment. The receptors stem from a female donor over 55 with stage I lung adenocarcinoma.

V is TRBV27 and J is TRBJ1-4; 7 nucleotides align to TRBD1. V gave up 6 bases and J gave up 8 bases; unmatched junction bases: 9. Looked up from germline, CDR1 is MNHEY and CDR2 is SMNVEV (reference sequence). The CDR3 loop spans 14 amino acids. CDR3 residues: CASRTDRVGEKLFF. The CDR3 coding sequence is TGTGCCAGCAGGACCGACAGGGTCGGAGAAAAACTGTTTTTT.

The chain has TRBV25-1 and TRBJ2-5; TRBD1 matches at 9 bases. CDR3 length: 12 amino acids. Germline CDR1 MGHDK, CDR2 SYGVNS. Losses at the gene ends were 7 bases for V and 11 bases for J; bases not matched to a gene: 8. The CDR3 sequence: CASTIGQGHQYF. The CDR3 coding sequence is TGTGCCAGCACCATTGGACAGGGGCATCAGTACTTC.

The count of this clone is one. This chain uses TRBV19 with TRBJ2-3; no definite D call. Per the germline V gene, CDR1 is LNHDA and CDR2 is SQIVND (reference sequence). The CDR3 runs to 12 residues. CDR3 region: CASVGFGDTQYF. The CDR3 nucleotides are TGTGCGTCGGTAGGATTCGGAGATACGCAGTATTTT.